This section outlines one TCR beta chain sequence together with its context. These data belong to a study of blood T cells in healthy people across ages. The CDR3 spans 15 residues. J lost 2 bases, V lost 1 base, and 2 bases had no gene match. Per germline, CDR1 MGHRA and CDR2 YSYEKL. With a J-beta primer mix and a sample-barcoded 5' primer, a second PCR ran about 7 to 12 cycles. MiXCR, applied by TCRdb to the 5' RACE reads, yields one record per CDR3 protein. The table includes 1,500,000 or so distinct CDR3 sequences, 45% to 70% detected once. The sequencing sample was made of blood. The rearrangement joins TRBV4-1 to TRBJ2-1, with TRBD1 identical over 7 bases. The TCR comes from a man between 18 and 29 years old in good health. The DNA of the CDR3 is TGCGCCAGCAGCCAAGCAGACAGGGCCTACAATGAGCAGTTCTTC. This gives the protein CASSQADRAYNEQFF.